The next 32 T cell receptor beta chains were all read from a single sample in a study of shared clonotypes between healthy human individuals. Profiling relied on immunoSEQ multiplex PCR, and the TCRdb table lists in-frame clones only, not all of them. The sample has about 980,000 clones; around three quarters are singletons. Sequencing was done on a sample of memory CD4+ T cells sorted from blood. Subset meaning: CD45RA-negative fraction. These receptors came from a man between 18 and 35 years old in good health.

V is TRBV6-6 and J is TRBJ1-2; TRBD1 is a possible D gene (5 bases). Germline V CDR1 and CDR2: MNHNY, SVGAGI (reference sequence). The CDR3 is 14 residues long. The V end lost 2 bases, the J end lost 7 bases, and 14 bases lay between the germline ends. CDR3 region: CASSYGWVGGGYTF. The CDR3 DNA reads TGTGCCAGCAGTTACGGCTGGGTCGGGGGTGGCTACACCTTC.

The V call is TRBV5-1, the J call TRBJ2-7; TRBD1 matches at 7 bases. This CDR3 comprises 14 residues. The J segment lost 5 bases and the V segment lost 4 bases, leaving 9 bases of the junction unmatched. Germline CDR1 SGHRS, CDR2 YFSETQ. CDR3 residues: CASSGQVPKDEQYF. In DNA, the CDR3 is TGCGCCAGCAGCGGACAGGTCCCTAAGGACGAGCAGTACTTC.

This clone occurred many times. This sample includes further DNA sequences coding for the same CDR3. The chain uses TRBV5-1 and TRBJ2-1, with D unclear. V lost 2 bases to trimming and J lost 5 bases, with 2 bases between them. Germline V gene sequence: CDR1 SGHRS, CDR2 YFSETQ. The CDR3 totals 11 residues. The CDR3 nucleotides are TGCGCCAGCAGCTTCAACAATGAGCAGTTCTTC. Translating gives CASSFNNEQFF.

With regard to this clone: Other DNA sequences within the sample encode an identical CDR3. V gene TRBV20-1 combines with J gene TRBJ1-1; D not certain. Trimming took off 2 bases at V and 1 base at J, with 2 bases between the two ends. Germline V lookup: CDR1 DFQATT, CDR2 SNEGSKA (reference sequence). There are 11 residues in the CDR3. CDR3 amino acids: CSARRNTEAFF. The CDR3 nucleotides read TGCAGTGCTAGAAGGAACACTGAAGCTTTCTTT.

The J gene is TRBJ2-1, the V gene TRBV7-8; 8 positions agree with TRBD2. The CDR3 is made up of 12 amino acids. V shed 5 bases, J shed 10 bases, and the junction held 4 bases outside the gene matches. CDR1 SGHVS and CDR2 FQNEAQ come from the germline V gene. Written as DNA, the CDR3 is TGTGCCAGCAGCGGTATAGCGGGGGAGCAGTTCTTC. This encodes CASSGIAGEQFF.

The rearrangement uses TRBV6-1 and TRBJ1-2, with TRBD1 as a possible D gene (5 bases). The CDR3 is made up of 17 amino acids. CDR1 and CDR2 (germline): MNHNS, SASEGT. The V gene lost 6 bases and the J gene lost 2 bases, with 22 bases spanning the gap. CDR3 bases: TGTGCCAGCAGCGAACAATTACCGGGACTCTCGAACTATGGCTACACCTTC. It codes for CASSEQLPGLSNYGYTF.

The chain recombines TRBV19 with TRBJ2-3; no firm D call. CDR3 length: 14 residues. With 9 bases removed from V and 2 bases from J, the gap between germline ends came to 15 bases. CDR1 and CDR2 from the germline V gene are LNHDA and SQIVND (reference sequence). The CDR3 region is CASRIGPHTDTQYF. The DNA of the CDR3 is TGTGCCAGCCGCATCGGTCCACACACAGATACGCAGTATTTT.

The rearrangement links TRBV15 to TRBJ2-2; D perhaps matches TRBD1 (5 bases). The CDR3 is 13 amino acids. CDR1 is LNHNV and CDR2 is YYDKDF in the germline V gene (reference sequence). Between the trimmed V and J ends, which lost 9 bases and 1 base, there was a span of 9 bases. The CDR3 coding sequence is TGTGCCACTATACAGGAGAACACCGGGGAGCTGTTTTTT. This encodes CATIQENTGELFF.

In DNA, the CDR3 is TGTGCCAGTAGTATAACGTGGGGTGAGCAGTTCTTC. This encodes CASSITWGEQFF. This chain links TRBV19 with TRBJ2-1; D uncertain. The CDR3 has 12 amino acids. Germline V gene sequence: CDR1 LNHDA, CDR2 SQIVND (reference sequence). Between the trimmed V and J ends, which lost 2 bases and 9 bases, there was a span of 8 bases.

The chain has TRBV2 and TRBJ2-5; D is possibly TRBD2 (5 bases). The CDR3 extends over 13 amino acids. The germline CDR1 and CDR2 sequences are SNHLY and FYNNEI. The V end lost 7 bases, the J end lost 1 base, and 10 bases lay between the germline ends. The DNA for the CDR3 is TGTGCCAGCAACATAGCGTTCCAAGAGACCCAGTACTTC. Encoded protein: CASNIAFQETQYF.

Details on this clone: At the DNA level, this CDR3 is encoded by other sequences in the same sample as well. The chain is built from TRBV6-5 and TRBJ2-3; no definite D call. Per germline, CDR1 MNHEY and CDR2 SVGAGI. CDR3 size: 11 residues. V was trimmed by 5 bases and J by 2 bases, leaving 2 bases between them. The CDR3 DNA reads TGTGCCAGCAGTCACACAGATACGCAGTATTTT. It specifies CASSHTDTQYF.

V gene TRBV29-1 combines with J gene TRBJ1-2; 7 nucleotides align to TRBD1. The CDR3 covers 13 residues. Trimming at V came to 3 bases and at J to 2 bases, leaving 3 bases not matched to a gene. Per germline, CDR1 SQVTM and CDR2 ANQGSEA. CDR3 region: CSVDLTGNYGYTF. The CDR3 DNA is TGCAGCGTTGACCTGACAGGGAACTATGGCTACACCTTC. Drawing the rest from reference TRBV29-1 and TRBJ1-2, the complete variable domain is SAVISQKPSRDICQRGTSLTIQCQVDSQVTMMFWYRQQPGQSLTLIATANQGSEATYESGFVIDKFPISRPNLTFSTLTVSNMSPEDSSIYLCSVDLTGNYGYTFGSGTRLTVV.

The V and J genes are TRBV7-2 and TRBJ2-5, with 11 nucleotides matching TRBD2. Germline assignment: CDR1 SGHTA and CDR2 FQGNSA. The CDR3 length is 16 residues. With 0 bases clipped from V and 2 bases from J, the junction kept 2 bases outside the gene matches. The CDR3 is CASSLAASGGQETQYF. The CDR3 nucleotides are TGTGCCAGCAGCTTAGCTGCTAGCGGGGGGCAAGAGACCCAGTACTTC.

The genes are TRBV5-1 and TRBJ1-6; D perhaps matches TRBD1 (6 bases). Looked up from germline, CDR1 is SGHRS and CDR2 is YFSETQ. The CDR3 is made up of 15 amino acids. The V and J ends lost 0 bases and 3 bases respectively, with 7 bases between them. The CDR3 sequence: CASSLAGDYNSPLHF. DNA for the CDR3: TGCGCCAGCAGCTTGGCAGGGGACTATAATTCACCCCTCCACTTT.

The rearrangement uses TRBV10-2 and TRBJ1-5; the D gene is possibly TRBD1 (5 bases). The germline V gene encodes CDR1 WSHSY and CDR2 SAAADI. Trimming took off 6 bases at V and 3 bases at J, with 12 bases between the two ends. This CDR3 region has 14 residues. The CDR3 reads CASSPDSSNQPQHF. The CDR3 coding sequence is TGCGCCAGCAGCCCCGACAGCTCCAATCAGCCCCAGCATTTT.

The CDR3 protein is CASGTARESPLHF. CDR3 coding DNA: TGTGCCAGCGGGACAGCTAGGGAATCACCCCTCCACTTT. This rearrangement joins TRBV19 to TRBJ1-6, with 7 bases that match TRBD1. From germline, CDR1 is LNHDA and CDR2 SQIVND (reference sequence). This CDR3 region has 13 residues. With V trimmed by 9 bases and J by 10 bases, 9 bases remained unmatched. The full variable domain, completed using reference TRBV19 and TRBJ1-6, is DGGITQSPKYLFRKEGQNVTLSCEQNLNHDAMYWYRQDPGQGLRLIYYSQIVNDFQKGDIAEGYSVSREKKESFPLTVTSAQKNPTAFYLCASGTARESPLHFGNGTRLTVT.

The chain carries TRBV10-3 and TRBJ2-3; tentatively, D is TRBD2 (6 bases). This CDR3 region has 14 residues. Germline V CDR1 and CDR2: ENHRY, SYGVKD. V was clipped by 6 bases and J by 6 bases, with 16 bases between them. Here the CDR3 reads CAIRRELAFDTQYF. The CDR3 DNA follows: TGTGCCATCAGGAGGGAACTAGCATTTGATACGCAGTATTTT.

This clone appeared a few times. J is TRBJ2-7 and V is TRBV7-3; D not certain. Trimming removed 1 base from V and 3 bases from J, with 4 bases in between. The CDR3 is 12 amino acids. In germline, CDR1 is SGHTA, CDR2 FQGTGA. Here the CDR3 reads CASSLKGYEQYF. The CDR3 DNA follows: TGTGCCAGCAGCTTAAAGGGCTACGAGCAGTACTTC.

The chain couples TRBV7-3 to TRBJ2-1, with 8 nucleotides matching TRBD1. Per the germline V gene, CDR1 is SGHTA and CDR2 is FQGTGA. With V trimmed by 1 base and J by 7 bases, 6 bases remained unmatched. The CDR3 contains 15 residues. This CDR3 reads CASSLRTGSWNEQFF. The CDR3 DNA is TGTGCCAGCAGCTTAAGGACAGGGTCTTGGAATGAGCAGTTCTTC. Looking up the rest from reference TRBV7-3 and TRBJ2-1 gives the full variable domain: GAGVSQTPSNKVTEKGKYVELRCDPISGHTALYWYRQSLGQGPEFLIYFQGTGAADDSGLPNDRFFAVRPEGSVSTLKIQRTERGDSAVYLCASSLRTGSWNEQFFGPGTRLTVL.

The V call is TRBV7-3, the J call TRBJ2-5; 9 bases are shared with TRBD1. The CDR3 extends over 14 amino acids. J was trimmed by 4 bases and V by 5 bases; bases with no gene match: 5. Germline V gene lookup returns CDR1 SGHTA and CDR2 FQGTGA. The CDR3 region is CASSPGTGLETQYF. Written as DNA, the CDR3 is TGTGCCAGCAGCCCAGGGACAGGGCTAGAGACCCAGTACTTC.

The chain has TRBV6-1 and TRBJ2-5; no clear D. Per germline, CDR1 MNHNS and CDR2 SASEGT. The CDR3 is 15 residues long. V lost 2 bases to trimming and J lost 5 bases, with 15 bases between them. The CDR3 spells CASSEMGRFSETQYF. The DNA of the CDR3 is TGTGCCAGCAGTGAAATGGGCAGATTTTCGGAGACCCAGTACTTC.

This chain uses TRBV30 with TRBJ2-7; 9 bases match TRBD2. CDR1 and CDR2 (germline): GTSNPN, SVGIG (reference sequence). This CDR3 spans 15 amino acids. The trim removed 3 bases at V and 4 bases at J, leaving 10 bases unmatched. The CDR3 region has the DNA TGTGCCTGGAGGCGGCGGGAGGGCTCCCCGTACGAGCAGTACTTC. This sequence encodes CAWRRREGSPYEQYF.

The J gene is TRBJ2-5, the V gene TRBV6-1; 9 bases match TRBD1. The CDR3 length is 14 residues. V shed 8 bases, J shed 0 bases, and the junction held 4 bases outside the gene matches. Germline assignment: CDR1 MNHNS and CDR2 SASEGT. CDR3 sequence reads: CASRTGAYQETQYF. The CDR3 DNA is TGTGCCAGCCGGACAGGGGCGTACCAAGAGACCCAGTACTTC.

The chain couples TRBV5-6 to TRBJ1-5, with 8 positions matching TRBD1. The CDR3 is 16 amino acids. V was clipped by 3 bases and J by 6 bases; unmatched bases: 11. CDR1 and CDR2 (germline): SGHDT, YYEEEE. The CDR3 loop is CASSSMDREESQPQHF. DNA for the CDR3: TGTGCCAGCAGCTCTATGGACAGGGAAGAAAGTCAGCCCCAGCATTTT.

The chain carries TRBV7-2 and TRBJ2-7, with D hard to call. The CDR3 runs 12 residues. Germline V lookup: CDR1 SGHTA, CDR2 FQGNSA. The germline V and J ends were trimmed by 5 bases and 5 bases, with 10 bases remaining between them. The CDR3: CASSPDRDEQYF. CDR3 bases: TGTGCCAGCAGCCCAGATCGGGACGAGCAGTACTTC. Complete variable domain (other parts from reference TRBV7-2 and TRBJ2-7): GAGVSQSPSNKVTEKGKDVELRCDPISGHTALYWYRQSLGQGLEFLIYFQGNSAPDKSGLPSDRFSAERTGGSVSTLTIQRTQQEDSAVYLCASSPDRDEQYFGPGTRLTVT.

The chain combines TRBV14 with TRBJ2-3; a weak D match, TRBD2 (6 bases). Per germline, CDR1 SGHDN and CDR2 FVKESK. V lost 2 bases, J lost 6 bases, and 15 bases lay in between. This CDR3 contains 15 residues. The CDR3 loop is CASSQRGASGDTQYF. The CDR3 DNA is TGTGCCAGCAGCCAACGGGGAGCCAGCGGGGATACGCAGTATTTT.

This clone appeared a few times. The chain recombines TRBV19 with TRBJ2-1, with 8 bases matching TRBD2. Germline V lookup: CDR1 LNHDA, CDR2 SQIVND (reference sequence). The CDR3 runs 18 residues. The trim removed 9 bases at V and 5 bases at J, leaving 21 bases unmatched. The CDR3: CASCLRGKAGGRDNEQFF. CDR3 nucleotide sequence: TGTGCCAGCTGCCTCAGGGGTAAGGCGGGAGGAAGGGACAATGAGCAGTTCTTC.

The CDR3 reads CASSLGQVLMSGNTIYF. The CDR3 region has the DNA TGTGCCAGCAGCTTAGGACAGGTTTTGATGTCGGGAAACACCATATATTTT. V and J are TRBV11-2 and TRBJ1-3; maybe TRBD1 (6 bases). CDR3 length equals 17 residues. Looked up from germline, CDR1 is SGHAT and CDR2 is FQNNGV. V was shortened by 1 base and J by 4 bases, with 17 bases between the two germline ends.

On this clone: The sample has other DNA sequences that encode this CDR3 too. The CDR3 loop reads CSGGQGADTQYF. CDR3 sequence (DNA): TGCAGCGGGGGGCAGGGGGCAGATACGCAGTATTTT. This chain connects TRBV29-1 to TRBJ2-3, with 7 nucleotides matching TRBD1. This CDR3 has 12 residues. Trimming took 7 bases from V and 4 from J; bases not matched to a gene: 5. Germline V gene data show CDR1 as SQVTM and CDR2 as ANQGSEA.

The V and J genes are TRBV30 and TRBJ2-5; the match to TRBD1 covers 9 bases. The CDR3 extends over 15 amino acids. With V trimmed by 3 bases and J by 5 bases, 10 bases remained unmatched. Germline CDR1 and CDR2: GTSNPN and SVGIG (reference sequence). The CDR3 nucleotides are TGTGCCTGGAGCGCGTTACAGGGGGCATATGAGACCCAGTACTTC. As protein: CAWSALQGAYETQYF.

The chain is built from TRBV30 and TRBJ1-5; the D gene is possibly TRBD1 (6 bases). The CDR3 contains 15 residues. The germline V and J ends were trimmed by 2 bases and 0 bases, with 11 bases remaining between them. Germline V gene lookup returns CDR1 GTSNPN and CDR2 SVGIG (reference sequence). CDR3 coding DNA: TGTGCCTGGAGTCCAGGGGATAATAGCAATCAGCCCCAGCATTTT. Its protein product is CAWSPGDNSNQPQHF.

This sequence joins TRBV6-6 and TRBJ2-2; 8 nucleotides line up with TRBD2. The CDR3 has 15 residues. CDR1 MNHNY and CDR2 SVGAGI come from the germline V gene (reference sequence). V trimming: 6 bases; J trimming: 0 bases; junction bases outside the gene matches: 3. The CDR3 sequence: CASRGLAPNTGELFF. CDR3 bases: TGTGCCAGCAGAGGACTAGCACCGAACACCGGGGAGCTGTTTTTT.